This T cell receptor beta chain was obtained from a study of cytomegalovirus exposure and HLA in healthy donors. The PCR made use of 60 Vbeta and 13 Jbeta primers. Libraries were prepared by immunoSEQ multiplex PCR; TCRdb keeps only in-frame clonotypes and omits some of them. Of around 200,000 clones listed, approximately 80% are singletons. Unmatched junction bases numbered 8, after V lost 4 bases and J lost 3 bases. Germline V CDR1 and CDR2: LNHDA, SQIVND (reference sequence). The CDR3 has 15 residues. The clonotype was recovered from a girl aged 2 to 10 in good health and CMV-seronegative. The chain uses TRBV19 and TRBJ2-7; TRBD1 aligns across 8 bases. The sequencing sample was made of PBMCs. The DNA for the CDR3 is TGTGCCAGTAGTAGTGAATCCGGGACAGGCTACGAGCAGTACTTC. Protein sequence: CASSSESGTGYEQYF.